These T cell receptor beta chains were read from a single sample in a study of Ad26.COV2.S vaccination and SARS-CoV-2 variants. Repertoires were generated with immunoSEQ multiplex PCR, while TCRdb's copy carries only in-frame clones and drops some. The sample consists of 350,000 to 450,000 clones, 92% of them appearing once. Sequencing used peripheral blood, obtained in a trial of Ad26.COV2.S vaccine versus placebo. These receptors originate from a person aged 18 to 59 who received the Ad26.COV2.S COVID-19 vaccine or a placebo. Both conserved end residues are part of each CDR3. A D gene is named only where the DNA matches it firmly. Clone sizes are given selectively: once, few, many, or a class where the clone is expanded.

TGTGCCAGCACCCGTTCCGGGGGGGCGCTCAATGAGCAGTTCTTC | CASTRSGGALNEQFF | TRBV9 | - | TRBJ2-1 | TRBD2
TGTGCCAGCAGCTTACAGGGACTAGCGGCTGAGCAGTTCTTC | CASSLQGLAAEQFF | TRBV11-2 | - | TRBJ2-1 | TRBD2
TGTGCCAGCAGCTTAGCGGATCCCTCCTACGAGCAGTACTTC | CASSLADPSYEQYF | TRBV11-2 | - | TRBJ2-7 | -
TGTGCCAGCTCACCTCGACAGGGAGACACAGATACGCAGTATTTT | CASSPRQGDTDTQYF | TRBV18 | - | TRBJ2-3 | TRBD1
TGCGCCAGCAGCAGGGAGACAGGGCTCATTGCTGAAAAACTGTTTTTT | CASSRETGLIAEKLFF | TRBV5-1 | - | TRBJ1-4 | TRBD1
TGTGCCAGCAGTACCTACGATCGGGGAACTAATGAAAAACTGTTTTTT | CASSTYDRGTNEKLFF | TRBV27 | - | TRBJ1-4 | -
TGTGCCTGGAAGGTCTACGCCGGAACCTACGAGCAGTACTTC | CAWKVYAGTYEQYF | TRBV30 | - | TRBJ2-7 | -
TGTGCCAGCAGCTCCCTCCTCGGGACTAGCGGGGGGACCACAGATACGCAGTATTTT | CASSSLLGTSGGTTDTQYF | TRBV13 | - | TRBJ2-3 | TRBD2
TGTGCCACCAGTGATAGGGGGGGTAATTACAATGAGCAGTTCTTC | CATSDRGGNYNEQFF | TRBV24-1 | - | TRBJ2-1 | -
TGTGCCAGCAGCTTGGGGCGGGGGGACTCCTACGAGCAGTACTTC | CASSLGRGDSYEQYF | TRBV7-2 | - | TRBJ2-7 | TRBD2
TGTGCCAGCAGTTACGCACAGGTTAATTCACCCCTCCACTTT | CASSYAQVNSPLHF | TRBV6-5 | - | TRBJ1-6 | -
TGTGCCAGCAGCTTGGGAGGGGGAAAACTGTTTTTT | CASSLGGGKLFF | TRBV5-4 | - | TRBJ1-4 | -
TGTGCCACCAGCAGCCCCTTCTTGGCGTTCTCTGGGGCCAACGTCCTGACTTTC | CATSSPFLAFSGANVLTF | TRBV15 | few | TRBJ2-6 | -
TGTGCCACCAGTGACCCGGGGGCCCGCACAGATACGCAGTATTTT | CATSDPGARTDTQYF | TRBV24-1 | - | TRBJ2-3 | -
TGTGCCAGCTCACCACTCCACAGGGATCATGGCTACACCTTC | CASSPLHRDHGYTF | TRBV18 | - | TRBJ1-2 | -
TGTGCCAGCAGCTCCGGACTAGCGGGGGTAACAGATACGCAGTATTTT | CASSSGLAGVTDTQYF | TRBV5-5 | - | TRBJ2-3 | TRBD2
TGTGCCTGGAGTAGACAGAGCAGGGGGGGCACTGAAGCTTTCTTT | CAWSRQSRGGTEAFF | TRBV30 | - | TRBJ1-1 | TRBD1
TGTGCCAGCAGTACGGGCCACCCCTACGAGCAGTACTTC | CASSTGHPYEQYF | TRBV27 | - | TRBJ2-7 | -
TGTGCCAGCAGCTTCAGGGCCGGTTCCACTGAAGCTTTCTTT | CASSFRAGSTEAFF | TRBV7-2 | - | TRBJ1-1 | -
TGTGCCTGGAGTGCCGTGACAGGGTTTCAGCCCCAGCATTTT | CAWSAVTGFQPQHF | TRBV30 | - | TRBJ1-5 | TRBD1
TGTGCCAGCAGCTTAGCCCAATTCAATGGCTACACCTTC | CASSLAQFNGYTF | TRBV11-2 | - | TRBJ1-2 | -
TGTGCCAGCAGCTTCCACCCCGGCGGGGAGGCCTTGAACACTGAAGCTTTCTTT | CASSFHPGGEALNTEAFF | TRBV7-2 | - | TRBJ1-1 | -
TGTGCCAGCAGTCCTCGGGGGCTGAGCTCCTATAATTCACCCCTCCACTTT | CASSPRGLSSYNSPLHF | TRBV25-1 | - | TRBJ1-6 | -
TGCGCCAGCAGCTTGGAAGGCAGGGGTCAAGAGACCCAGTACTTC | CASSLEGRGQETQYF | TRBV5-1 | - | TRBJ2-5 | -
TGTGCCAGCAGTGATCGGAATACAGGCGAGCAGTACTTC | CASSDRNTGEQYF | TRBV6-1 | few | TRBJ2-7 | -
TGTGCCAGCAGCTTCGGGGCTACTAATGAAAAACTGTTTTTT | CASSFGATNEKLFF | TRBV5-6 | - | TRBJ1-4 | -
TGTGCCAGCAGCCCGTTCGGCATTCTTAATGAAAAACTGTTTTTT | CASSPFGILNEKLFF | TRBV7-9 | - | TRBJ1-4 | -
TGTGCCAGCAGACCAGGACTAAAAGAGACCCAGTACTTC | CASRPGLKETQYF | TRBV12-3/TRBV12-4 | - | TRBJ2-5 | -
TGTGCCAGCTCACCGGGGGGGGAGACCCAGTACTTC | CASSPGGETQYF | TRBV18 | - | TRBJ2-5 | TRBD2
TGTGCCAGTTCGAGGACAGGGGGCGGTTCTGAAGCTTTCTTT | CASSRTGGGSEAFF | TRBV2 | - | TRBJ1-1 | TRBD1
TGTGCCAGCAGATCTCCGGGACGCTTAACTATGGGCTACACCTTC | CASRSPGRLTMGYTF | TRBV11-2 | few | TRBJ1-2 | -
TGTGCCAGCAGCGTAGGACCGGACAGGGTTGGCTACACCTTC | CASSVGPDRVGYTF | TRBV9 | - | TRBJ1-2 | TRBD1
TGCGCCAGCAGACCCGACAGGGGTCCCACCGGGGAGCTGTTTTTT | CASRPDRGPTGELFF | TRBV10-1 | - | TRBJ2-2 | TRBD1
TGTGCCAGCAGCGCCGAGCCACAGGGCTATGGCTACACCTTC | CASSAEPQGYGYTF | TRBV9 | few | TRBJ1-2 | -
TGCGCCAGCAGAGCCGGGACGGGCTACGAGCAGTACTTC | CASRAGTGYEQYF | TRBV10-2 | once | TRBJ2-7 | -
TGTGCCATCAGTGGCAATCAGGGCGCCGGAAACACCATATATTTT | CAISGNQGAGNTIYF | TRBV10-3 | - | TRBJ1-3 | -
TGTGCCAGCAGCCTTACCCTTCCAGATACGCAGTATTTT | CASSLTLPDTQYF | TRBV6-4 | - | TRBJ2-3 | -
TGTGCCAGCAGTATTTCTAGCGGGGAACAAGAGACCCAGTACTTC | CASSISSGEQETQYF | TRBV2 | - | TRBJ2-5 | TRBD2
TGTGCCACCAGCAGAGATTCGGCTATCGGGGGTCGGGGTGAAAAACTGTTTTTT | CATSRDSAIGGRGEKLFF | TRBV15 | - | TRBJ1-4 | -
TGTGCCAGCAGTTCAGCGGTTGGTTCGGTATACAATGAGCAGTTCTTC | CASSSAVGSVYNEQFF | TRBV6-2/TRBV6-3 | - | TRBJ2-1 | -
TGCAGTGCTAGTGGGTTCCTAGCGGGGGGAGAGACCCAGTACTTC | CSASGFLAGGETQYF | TRBV20-1 | - | TRBJ2-5 | TRBD2
TGTGCCAGCAGGCAAAAGACAGGTAACACTGAAGCTTTCTTT | CASRQKTGNTEAFF | TRBV7-2 | once | TRBJ1-1 | -
TGTGCCAGCAGCTTATATACTAGCGGGGAAAACACCGGGGAGCTGTTTTTT | CASSLYTSGENTGELFF | TRBV7-9 | - | TRBJ2-2 | TRBD2
TGTGCCAGCAGCTTGGCGGAAGTGAACACTGAAGCTTTCTTT | CASSLAEVNTEAFF | TRBV5-6 | - | TRBJ1-1 | -
TGTGCCAGCAGCCAATCGGCTGCAACTAATGAAAAACTGTTTTTT | CASSQSAATNEKLFF | TRBV3-1/TRBV3-2 | - | TRBJ1-4 | -
TGTGCCAGCAGTTATGCTTGGGCTGAAGCTTTCTTT | CASSYAWAEAFF | TRBV6-2/TRBV6-3 | - | TRBJ1-1 | -
TGCGCCAGCAGCCCGGACGGCAGGGCCACTGAAGCTTTCTTT | CASSPDGRATEAFF | TRBV4-3 | - | TRBJ1-1 | -